The next 27 T cell receptor beta chains were all read from a single sample in a study of STAT5B mutations in CD4+ large granular lymphocyte leukemia. Only in-frame clones appear in the TCRdb table, and some are missing; sequencing was by immunoSEQ multiplex PCR. The sample lists 25,000 to 30,000 clones, about three quarters occurring once. The sequencing input was CD4+ T cells from blood buffy coats. The source of these receptors is a human donor in good health.

The chain joins TRBV18 to TRBJ1-6; D remains unclear. V was clipped by 5 bases and J by 7 bases, with 15 bases between them. The germline CDR1 and CDR2 sequences are KGHSH and LQKENI. The CDR3 contains 15 residues. CDR3 sequence reads: CASSSSQSINSPLHF. In DNA form, the CDR3 reads TGTGCCAGCTCATCCAGTCAGTCAATCAATTCACCCCTCCACTTT.

The chain couples TRBV19 to TRBJ2-1; the match to TRBD1 covers 8 bases. V trimming: 5 bases; J trimming: 3 bases; junction bases outside the gene matches: 6. The CDR3 runs 15 residues. CDR1 is LNHDA and CDR2 is SQIVND in the germline V gene (reference sequence). CDR3 region: CASSPGQGFYNEQFF. DNA for the CDR3: TGTGCCAGTAGTCCCGGACAGGGCTTCTACAATGAGCAGTTCTTC.

V usage is TRBV2 and J usage is TRBJ1-5; a possible D gene is TRBD1 (5 bases). In germline, CDR1 is SNHLY, CDR2 FYNNEI. Trimming took off 4 bases at V and 1 base at J, with 23 bases between the two ends. The CDR3 is 19 residues long. CDR3: CASSGEGTGTVWSNQPQHF. The CDR3 DNA reads TGTGCCAGCAGTGGGGAGGGTACGGGGACCGTTTGGAGCAATCAGCCCCAGCATTTT.

This clone appeared a few times. The V and J genes are TRBV15 and TRBJ1-5; the D is unclear. Trimming stripped 8 bases from V and 4 bases from J, with 9 bases between. The germline V gene encodes CDR1 LNHNV and CDR2 YYDKDF (reference sequence). The CDR3 consists of 12 residues. CDR3 DNA: TGTGCCACCCGGGAAGGGAATCAGCCCCAGCATTTT. Its protein is CATREGNQPQHF.

CDR3 sequence reads: CASSTRDRGYGYTF. The CDR3 DNA follows: TGTGCCAGCAGCACCCGGGACAGGGGCTATGGCTACACCTTC. The chain recombines TRBV5-4 with TRBJ1-2, with 10 bases lining up with TRBD1. The CDR3 contains 14 residues. The junction had 4 bases not matched to a gene; V was cut back by 4 bases and J by 4 bases. The germline CDR1 and CDR2 sequences are SGHNT and YYREEE (reference sequence).

This clone was counted only a few times. The chain uses TRBV29-1 and TRBJ2-2, with D unclear. This CDR3 region has 12 residues. V was pared by 7 bases and J by 4 bases, with 10 bases between. The germline gives CDR1 SQVTM, CDR2 ANQGSEA. In DNA form, the CDR3 reads TGCAGCGCCGTACATGGCACCGGGGAGCTGTTTTTT. Encoded protein: CSAVHGTGELFF.

This clone came up a few times. The CDR3 region is CASSLEATSNTGELFF. CDR3 bases: TGTGCCAGCAGCTTAGAAGCGACATCGAACACCGGGGAGCTGTTTTTT. The V and J genes are TRBV7-6 and TRBJ2-2; D unclear. The CDR3 is made up of 16 amino acids. Trimming cost V 1 base and J 0 bases, with 9 bases left between them. Germline V gene data show CDR1 as SGHVS and CDR2 as FNYEAQ.

In its sample, this clone was seen a few times. The V and J genes are TRBV4-2 and TRBJ2-2; maybe TRBD2 (6 bases). Trimming removed 0 bases from V and 6 bases from J, with 11 bases in between. Germline CDR1 and CDR2: LGHNA and YNFKEQ. This CDR3 comprises 15 residues. The CDR3 nucleotides read TGTGCCAGCAGCCAAGATTTTAGCGGTGCCGGGGAGCTGTTTTTT. Encoded protein: CASSQDFSGAGELFF.

This clone has just one count. The chain joins TRBV11-2 to TRBJ2-7; no definite D call. Germline V gene sequence: CDR1 SGHAT, CDR2 FQNNGV. The CDR3 loop spans 14 amino acids. V dropped 0 bases and J dropped 7 bases, with 13 bases sitting between them. CDR3 sequence: CASSLDPPSLEQYF. The CDR3 DNA reads TGTGCCAGCAGCTTAGACCCTCCTTCCTTAGAGCAGTACTTC.

V is TRBV29-1 and J is TRBJ1-5; D might be TRBD1 (6 bases). Per the germline V gene, CDR1 is SQVTM and CDR2 is ANQGSEA. The CDR3 runs to 13 residues. Between the trimmed V and J ends, which lost 6 bases and 7 bases, there was a span of 16 bases. This CDR3 is CSVVTGKWQPQHF. The DNA of the CDR3 is TGCAGCGTGGTAACAGGGAAGTGGCAGCCCCAGCATTTT.

This sequence joins TRBV7-9 and TRBJ1-3; 11 bases agree with TRBD1. The CDR3 is 15 amino acids. Trimming at V came to 3 bases and at J to 2 bases, leaving 0 bases not matched to a gene. Germline V CDR1 and CDR2: SEHNR, FQNEAQ (reference sequence). This CDR3 reads CASSLGQGAGNTIYF. CDR3 nucleotide sequence: TGTGCCAGCAGCTTGGGACAGGGGGCTGGAAACACCATATATTTT.

The chain combines TRBV5-5 with TRBJ2-7; perhaps TRBD1 as D (5 bases). The CDR3 sequence is 14 residues long. Germline V gene sequence: CDR1 SGHKS, CDR2 YYEKEE (reference sequence). V shed 2 bases and J shed 4 bases, with 13 bases lying between them. CDR3 protein: CASSFEAKGYEQYV. CDR3 in DNA: TGTGCCAGCAGCTTCGAGGCGAAGGGGTACGAGCAGTACGTC.

The CDR3, as DNA: TGTGCCAGCAGCACCGACAGGGAGGAGACCCAGTACTTC. Residues: CASSTDREETQYF. J is TRBJ2-5 and V is TRBV7-3; 7 nucleotides agree with TRBD1. Germline assignment: CDR1 SGHTA and CDR2 FQGTGA. The junction had 5 bases not matched to a gene; V was cut back by 5 bases and J by 5 bases. The CDR3 has 13 residues.

V and J are TRBV19 and TRBJ1-4, with D tentatively TRBD1 (5 bases). V was cut by 2 bases and J by 8 bases, with 12 bases left in between. This CDR3 has 14 residues. Germline CDR1 LNHDA, CDR2 SQIVND (reference sequence). The CDR3 DNA sequence: TGTGCCAGTAGTATACGCCTTGACAGCGAAAAACTGTTTTTT. Its translation is CASSIRLDSEKLFF.

The CDR3 DNA is TGTGCCAGCTCGTCCGCTAGCGGCTACAATGAGCAGTTCTTC. Translating it yields CASSSASGYNEQFF. V and J are TRBV18 and TRBJ2-1, with 7 bases matching TRBD2. Germline trimming cut 6 bases from V and 3 bases from J; bases unmatched to any gene: 5. The CDR3 totals 14 residues. Germline CDR1 reads KGHSH; CDR2 reads LQKENI.

This clone was counted a single time. This sequence joins TRBV7-9 and TRBJ2-4; TRBD1 or TRBD2 may be the D gene (5 bases each). This CDR3 is built from 15 residues. V was cut by 5 bases and J by 8 bases, with 19 bases left in between. Germline lookup yields CDR1 SEHNR and CDR2 FQNEAQ (reference sequence). The CDR3: CASSRVSGVGDIQYF. DNA of the CDR3: TGTGCCAGCAGCCGCGTCAGCGGAGTAGGGGACATTCAGTACTTC.

V and J are TRBV27 and TRBJ1-5; D remains unclear. Trimming pared 3 bases from V and 5 bases from J, leaving 8 bases between. CDR1 and CDR2 (germline): MNHEY, SMNVEV (reference sequence). The CDR3 extends over 13 amino acids. The CDR3 reads CASSFGQYQPQHF. The CDR3 DNA sequence: TGTGCCAGCAGTTTCGGGCAGTATCAGCCCCAGCATTTT.

The chain has TRBV4-1 and TRBJ1-5; 11 bases line up with TRBD1. The CDR3 totals 16 residues. V was clipped by 4 bases and J by 6 bases; unmatched bases: 8. CDR1 MGHRA and CDR2 YSYEKL come from the germline V gene. CDR3 sequence (DNA): TGCGCCAGCAGCCCCCGGGACAGGGGGACCAGTCAGCCCCAGCATTTT. Translated, it gives CASSPRDRGTSQPQHF.

The chain couples TRBV29-1 to TRBJ2-5; TRBD2 aligns across 7 bases. Trimming cost V 4 bases and J 10 bases; bases outside gene matches: 3. Germline loops: CDR1 SQVTM, CDR2 ANQGSEA. The length of the CDR3 is 10 residues. CDR3 in amino acids: CSVVAGDQYF. The CDR3 bases are TGCAGCGTTGTCGCGGGGGACCAGTACTTC.

The chain has TRBV6-6 and TRBJ1-1; D not resolved. This CDR3 has 14 residues. The germline V gene has CDR1 MNHNY and CDR2 SVGAGI (reference sequence). V lost 4 bases and J lost 4, with 13 bases in between. The chain's CDR3 is CASSSTGEATEAFF. In DNA form, the CDR3 reads TGTGCCAGCAGTTCCACCGGGGAGGCCACTGAAGCTTTCTTT.

The chain recombines TRBV10-3 with TRBJ2-2, with 10 bases aligning to TRBD1. The CDR3 covers 18 residues. V gave up 6 bases and J gave up 1 base; unmatched junction bases: 11. Germline V CDR1 and CDR2: ENHRY, SYGVKD. The CDR3 spells CAIRARDRGRGNTGELFF. In nucleotides, the CDR3 is TGTGCCATCAGAGCGCGGGACAGGGGTCGGGGGAACACCGGGGAGCTGTTTTTT.

The chain has TRBV7-2 and TRBJ2-2; TRBD1 agrees at 8 bases. Germline V lookup: CDR1 SGHTA, CDR2 FQGNSA. This CDR3 contains 15 residues. V was clipped by 5 bases and J by 1 base; unmatched bases: 3. This chain's CDR3 is CASSPDRENTGELFF. CDR3 DNA: TGTGCCAGCAGCCCGGACAGGGAGAACACCGGGGAGCTGTTTTTT. The full variable domain, in which reference TRBV7-2 and TRBJ2-2 provide the parts outside the CDR3, is GAGVSQSPSNKVTEKGKDVELRCDPISGHTALYWYRQSLGQGLEFLIYFQGNSAPDKSGLPSDRFSAERTGGSVSTLTIQRTQQEDSAVYLCASSPDRENTGELFFGEGSRLTVL.

The chain joins TRBV6-1 to TRBJ1-3, with unresolved D. The ends were cut back, 2 bases at V and 0 bases at J, with 11 bases in the middle. CDR1 is MNHNS, CDR2 SASEGT, per germline. The CDR3 length is 16 residues. The CDR3 region has the DNA TGTGCCAGCAGTGAATTTGGGCAGAGCTCTGGAAACACCATATATTTT. Translation: CASSEFGQSSGNTIYF.

This chain uses TRBV6-5 with TRBJ1-3; the D gene is possibly TRBD1 (6 bases). The germline V and J ends were trimmed by 4 bases and 4 bases, with 11 bases remaining between them. Germline loops: CDR1 MNHEY, CDR2 SVGAGI. This CDR3 region has 14 residues. The DNA of the CDR3 is TGTGCCAGCAGTTTGGGGGGCACGGGAAACACCATATATTTT. This gives the protein CASSLGGTGNTIYF.

V usage is TRBV12-5 and J usage is TRBJ1-5, with D uncertain. The ends were cut back, 6 bases at V and 7 bases at J, with 10 bases in the middle. The CDR3 totals 12 residues. Germline values: CDR1 LGHNT, CDR2 FRNRAP. Here the CDR3 DNA reads TGTGCTAGTGGCCAGAGAGACCAGCCCCAGCATTTT. Translation: CASGQRDQPQHF.

The gene calls are TRBV6-5 and TRBJ2-1; TRBD2 agrees at 7 bases. The CDR3 loop spans 16 amino acids. J gave up 10 bases and V 4 bases, and 16 bases lay outside the gene matches. Germline V lookup: CDR1 MNHEY, CDR2 SVGAGI. In DNA, the CDR3 is TGTGCCAGCAGTTCGGGGCAGACTAGCACCCCTCGGGAGCAGTTCTTC. This sequence encodes CASSSGQTSTPREQFF.

This chain uses TRBV2 with TRBJ1-5, with 9 bases aligning to TRBD1. Germline V gene data show CDR1 as SNHLY and CDR2 as FYNNEI. V was pared by 6 bases and J by 5 bases, with 5 bases of the junction left unmatched. CDR3 length: 14 residues. The CDR3 coding sequence is TGTGCCAGCAGCGGGACAGGGAAGGATCAGCCCCAGCATTTT. Translating it yields CASSGTGKDQPQHF.